This is a list of T cell receptor beta chains from one sample in a study of tumor and adjacent non-tumor tissue in lung cancer. TCRdb re-analysed the multiplex PCR reads in MiXCR, keeping a single row per CDR3 protein. The repertoire has 60,000 or so distinct CDR3 sequences, 61% of them found once; the top ten carry about 32%. Source material: distant non-tumor lung tissue. Receptors originate from a man between 65 and 85 years old with non-small cell lung cancer. Each CDR3 is given with its conserved first and last residue. The order of the fields is clone size, J gene, D gene, V gene, CDR3 protein, CDR3 DNA. D genes are given only for firm matches. The size entry is marked missing in some rows and otherwise reads once, few, many or a size class.

clone_size: .
j_call: TRBJ2-1
d_call: .
v_call: TRBV7-9
cdr3_aa: CASSPRGADSYNEQFF
cdr3_nt: TGTGCCAGCAGCCCCCGGGGCGCCGACTCCTACAATGAGCAGTTCTTC

clone_size: .
j_call: TRBJ1-5
d_call: TRBD1
v_call: TRBV29-1
cdr3_aa: CSVDIGTGCSSHQPQHF
cdr3_nt: TGCAGCGTAGACATCGGGACAGGGTGTTCGAGCCATCAACCCCAGCATTTT

clone_size: few
j_call: TRBJ1-5
d_call: .
v_call: TRBV28
cdr3_aa: CASSTGFQPQHF
cdr3_nt: TGTGCCAGCAGCACAGGGTTTCAGCCCCAGCATTTT

clone_size: .
j_call: TRBJ1-4
d_call: TRBD1
v_call: TRBV2
cdr3_aa: CASSKTGGFEKLFF
cdr3_nt: TGTGCCAGCAGTAAGACAGGGGGCTTCGAAAAACTGTTTTTT

clone_size: few
j_call: TRBJ1-2
d_call: .
v_call: TRBV5-1
cdr3_aa: CASSPRTDYGYTF
cdr3_nt: TGCGCCAGCAGCCCTCGGACAGACTATGGCTACACCTTC

clone_size: many
j_call: TRBJ1-5
d_call: TRBD1
v_call: TRBV30
cdr3_aa: CAWSGQGAALSNQPQHF
cdr3_nt: TGTGCCTGGAGCGGACAGGGGGCGGCATTGTCGAATCAGCCCCAGCATTTT

clone_size: many
j_call: TRBJ2-2
d_call: .
v_call: TRBV6-1
cdr3_aa: CASTQSGVGELFF
cdr3_nt: TGTGCCAGCACCCAGTCAGGGGTCGGGGAGCTGTTTTTT

clone_size: .
j_call: TRBJ1-1
d_call: .
v_call: TRBV20-1
cdr3_aa: CCARERQQLLTFF
cdr3_nt: TGCTGTGCTAGAGAGAGACAGCAACTACTAACTTTCTTT

clone_size: .
j_call: TRBJ2-3
d_call: .
v_call: TRBV6-5
cdr3_aa: CACSYSKPPGFDTRYF
cdr3_nt: TGTGCCTGCAGTTACTCGAAACCCCCCGGTTTCGATACGCGGTATTTT

clone_size: .
j_call: TRBJ2-3
d_call: .
v_call: TRBV24-1
cdr3_aa: CATSDFGRVTDTQYF
cdr3_nt: TGTGCCACCAGTGATTTTGGCAGGGTGACAGATACGCAGTATTTT

clone_size: medium-sized
j_call: TRBJ2-1
d_call: .
v_call: TRBV7-9
cdr3_aa: CASSPVVGEQFF
cdr3_nt: TGTGCCAGCAGCCCAGTAGTCGGTGAGCAGTTCTTC

clone_size: .
j_call: TRBJ2-3
d_call: TRBD2
v_call: TRBV5-4
cdr3_aa: CASSLGAGGPGDTKYF
cdr3_nt: TGTGCCAGCAGCTTGGGAGCGGGAGGGCCAGGAGATACGAAGTATTTT

clone_size: .
j_call: TRBJ2-2
d_call: TRBD2
v_call: TRBV11-2
cdr3_aa: CAGSLDRLASTGELFF
cdr3_nt: TGTGCGGGCAGCTTAGATCGACTAGCCTCGACCGGGGAGCTGTTTTTT

clone_size: many
j_call: TRBJ1-2
d_call: TRBD1
v_call: TRBV12-3/TRBV12-4
cdr3_aa: CASSWTGDGYTF
cdr3_nt: TGTGCCAGCAGTTGGACAGGGGATGGCTACACCTTC